This TCR beta chain was retrieved from a study of shared clonotypes between healthy human individuals. About the study: CD4 naive and CD4 memory each took three plates per donor, while CD8 naive took two and CD8 memory one.

V gave up 5 bases and J gave up 7 bases, with 14 bases separating them. This CDR3 is built from 13 residues. The germline CDR1 and CDR2 sequences are SNHLY and FYNNEI. As originally analysed: Filtering differed since immunoSEQ provided only junctions, with no quality scores. The method was immunoSEQ multiplex PCR; TCRdb's version includes in-frame clones alone and lacks a portion of them. Clonal size and the V and J genes are those of that table, whereas D and trimming came from the DNA. The sample shows about 2.3 million clones, 80% to 95% of them seen only once. As concerns this clone: Its antigen remains unknown.

The study, taken as a whole, reports: In a few donors, around 5% of naive CD4 clonotypes appeared in common. The study drew on few donors, limiting represented genetic and exposure-history diversity.

Material for sequencing was naive CD4+ T cells from PBMCs. This sample's subset: CD45RA+ positively selected. The clonotype comes from a man between 18 and 29 years old in good health. Some clones in this sample may be carry-over from other donors' samples. This chain links TRBV2 with TRBJ1-2, with D perhaps TRBD1 (6 bases). The CDR3 region has the DNA TGTGCCAGCAGTTTTAAGGGGGAGGGTGGCTACACCTTC. Translation: CASSFKGEGGYTF.